A selection of T cell receptor beta chains follows, all from one sample in a study of vaccination effects on CD4 cells after COVID-19. Sequencing used immunoSEQ multiplex PCR; TCRdb keeps in-frame clones, though not all of them. Of around 24,000 clones listed, around 79% are singletons. The antigens these receptors bind are not known. Specimen: CD4+ T cells from PBMCs cultured with SARS-CoV-2 spike peptides, collected after COVID-19 vaccination. These TCRs come from a human donor who received a COVID-19 vaccine. Some clones in this sample may be carry-over from other donors' samples. The CDR3 runs from the conserved cysteine through the conserved F or W. A D gene is named only where the DNA matches it firmly. Size tells how often a clone was seen (once, few, many) or the class of an expanded clone, and some rows leave it out.

D gene	J gene	V gene	clone size	CDR3 DNA	CDR3 protein
TRBD1	TRBJ1-1	TRBV6-5	-	TGTGCCAGCAGTCGGGACAGGGGGCAAACTGAAGCTTTCTTT	CASSRDRGQTEAFF
TRBD1	TRBJ2-1	TRBV6-2/TRBV6-3	-	TGTGCCAGCAGCCGTGGAACAGGGGGGAATGAGCAGTTCTTC	CASSRGTGGNEQFF
-	TRBJ1-5	TRBV19	-	TGTGCCAGTAGTATAGGGGACGGACCTCAGCCCCAGCATTTT	CASSIGDGPQPQHF
-	TRBJ1-2	TRBV5-1	-	TGCGCCAGCAGCCTCTCCGAAGATGGCTACACCTTC	CASSLSEDGYTF
TRBD1	TRBJ1-1	TRBV18	-	TGTGCCAGCTCTACCGGACAGGGACAGAACACTGAAGCTTTCTTT	CASSTGQGQNTEAFF
TRBD1	TRBJ1-1	TRBV7-3	few	TGTGCCAGCAGCCCACAGGGGAGCACTGAAGCTTTCTTT	CASSPQGSTEAFF
-	TRBJ1-2	TRBV11-2	medium-sized	TGTGCCAGCAGCCTTGCCATTAACTATGGCTACACCTTC	CASSLAINYGYTF
-	TRBJ2-4	TRBV21-1	-	TGTGCCATTTGGCGGCGGACCGGGGAAAACATTCAGTACTTC	CAIWRRTGENIQYF
TRBD2	TRBJ2-1	TRBV5-1	-	TGCGCCAGCTCGGGACTAGCGGTTGCGAATGAGCAGTTCTTC	CASSGLAVANEQFF
-	TRBJ1-4	TRBV9	-	TGTGCCAGCAGCGTAGGTTTGGGGGGCGGTGATGAAAAACTGTTTTTT	CASSVGLGGGDEKLFF
-	TRBJ1-1	TRBV6-5	-	TGTGCCAGCAGTTATACCTTCTCAGGGATCCGCACTGAAGCTTTCTTT	CASSYTFSGIRTEAFF
TRBD1	TRBJ1-1	TRBV6-2/TRBV6-3	-	TGTGCCAGCAGTTACTCCCGACAGGGGGTTCAGGACACTGAAGCTTTCTTT	CASSYSRQGVQDTEAFF
TRBD1	TRBJ1-1	TRBV4-1	-	TGCGCCAGCAGCCAAGAGGACGGGACAGGGGGCTTTGGCGGTGAAGCTTTCTTT	CASSQEDGTGGFGGEAFF
TRBD1	TRBJ2-2	TRBV5-1	-	TGCGCCAGCAGCTTAGGACAGGGTGGGACCGGGGAGCTGTTTTTT	CASSLGQGGTGELFF
-	TRBJ1-3	TRBV12-3/TRBV12-4	few	TGTGCCAGCAGTAGTGGAAACACCATATATTTT	CASSSGNTIYF
-	TRBJ2-1	TRBV5-1	-	TGCGCCAGCAGCTCCCCCGGGCGCGCTGGTCTTGACGAGCAGTTCTTC	CASSSPGRAGLDEQFF